This TCR beta chain was identified during a study of T cell responses to AZD1222 COVID-19 vaccine. About this clone itself: Its antigen is still unknown.

General study results and limits: Donor demographics were predominantly white British with a female majority; clonal diversity may be underestimated. Mapped onto spike, vaccine-associated CD4 TCRs spanned it and were dominant at 160-218 and 743-854. Reportedly, nearly half the spike-specific TCRs target unmutated variant regions.

The germline CDR1 and CDR2 sequences are SGDLS and YYNGEE. The CDR3 has 16 residues. Trimming removed 0 bases from V and 5 bases from J, with 14 bases in between. Profiled with immunoSEQ multiplex PCR; TCRdb holds only in-frame clones, not every one. The sample lists 140,000 or so clones; roughly 92% were seen once. The clonotype was recovered from an adult who received the AZD1222 COVID-19 vaccine. The material was peripheral blood, obtained 28 days after the second AZD1222 dose. The chain employs TRBV9 and TRBJ2-2, with D hard to call. CDR3 amino acids: CASSVVGSILTGELFF. CDR3 DNA: TGTGCCAGCAGCGTAGTTGGCAGTATTCTAACCGGGGAGCTGTTTTTT.